These 30 T cell receptor beta chains came from one sample sequenced in a study of coeliac disease. Some clones are missing from TCRdb's copy, which holds only in-frame ones; the method was immunoSEQ multiplex PCR. The sample includes 600 to 800 clones, about 67% of them seen just once. Points from the study as a whole: In active celiac disease, intraepithelial and lamina propria TRB and TRG repertoires were less clonal than controls.

No antigens are known for them. The sample taken for sequencing was intraepithelial lymphocytes from the gut. Source of these receptors: a woman aged 25 to 45 with active celiac disease.

The V gene is TRBV7-7, the J gene TRBJ2-5; 11 bases map to TRBD1. The CDR3 is 17 residues long. The J segment lost 3 bases and the V segment lost 5 bases, leaving 11 bases of the junction unmatched. Germline CDR1 and CDR2: SSHAT and FNYEAQ (reference sequence). The CDR3 bases are TGTGCCAGCAGCGCCAGCACCGGGACAGGGGGAAAAGAGACCCAGTACTTC. It encodes CASSASTGTGGKETQYF.

The rearrangement links TRBV12-5 to TRBJ2-7; 10 bases match TRBD2. V shed 5 bases, J shed 3 bases, and the junction held 7 bases outside the gene matches. Germline CDR1 LGHNT, CDR2 FRNRAP. The CDR3 covers 15 residues. The CDR3 DNA follows: TGTGCTAGTGGTCCTTCTAGCGGGAGTGTCTACGAGCAGTACTTC. As protein: CASGPSSGSVYEQYF.

V gene TRBV27 combines with J gene TRBJ2-7; D possibly corresponds to TRBD1 (6 bases). Per the germline V gene, CDR1 is MNHEY and CDR2 is SMNVEV (reference sequence). The CDR3 spans 16 residues. Deletions cut 3 bases from V and 0 bases from J, with 15 bases between. DNA of the CDR3: TGTGCCAGCAGTTTTCACGGGACACCTAGCTCCTACGAGCAGTACTTC. Encoded protein: CASSFHGTPSSYEQYF.

This clone was seen only a few times. The chain links TRBV29-1 to TRBJ1-1; tentatively, D is TRBD1 (5 bases). This CDR3 region has 17 residues. From germline, CDR1 is SQVTM and CDR2 ANQGSEA. Trimming took 7 bases from V and 3 from J, leaving 27 bases between them. The CDR3 region is CSGSDFPQGLVDTEAFF. In DNA, the CDR3 is TGCAGCGGTTCAGACTTCCCTCAGGGTTTAGTCGACACTGAAGCTTTCTTT.

The count of this clone is one. The V call is TRBV5-1, the J call TRBJ2-3; D remains ambiguous. The CDR3 is 14 residues long. Trimming cost V 0 bases and J 2 bases, with 7 bases left between them. Germline V gene lookup returns CDR1 SGHRS and CDR2 YFSETQ. The CDR3 DNA sequence: TGCGCCAGCAGCTTGGGGGCCACCACAGATACGCAGTATTTT. Its protein product is CASSLGATTDTQYF.

The chain has TRBV7-9 and TRBJ1-2, with a weak D call TRBD1 (6 bases). Deletions cut 5 bases from V and 3 bases from J, with 19 bases between. CDR1 and CDR2 (germline): SEHNR, FQNEAQ (reference sequence). This CDR3 is 16 amino acids long. The CDR3 nucleotides read TGTGCCAGCAGCAATAATCGGGACACGCGACACTATGGCTACACCTTC. It is translated as CASSNNRDTRHYGYTF.

A few counts support this clone. The rearrangement uses TRBV4-1 and TRBJ1-2; no reliable D call. The CDR3 extends over 15 amino acids. The V gene lost 0 bases and the J gene lost 5 bases, with 13 bases spanning the gap. CDR1 is MGHRA and CDR2 is YSYEKL in the germline V gene. Written as DNA, the CDR3 is TGCGCCAGCAGCCAAGAGGAGTTACACCGGTATGGCTACACCTTC. It codes for CASSQEELHRYGYTF.

J is TRBJ1-2 and V is TRBV11-2; TRBD1 matches at 7 bases. CDR1 is SGHAT, CDR2 FQNNGV, per germline. This CDR3 is built from 13 residues. The trim removed 5 bases at V and 3 bases at J, leaving 3 bases unmatched. The DNA of the CDR3 is TGTGCCAGCAGCCCCGGGACAGACTATGGCTACACCTTC. Encoded protein: CASSPGTDYGYTF.

The chain has TRBV4-1 and TRBJ1-5; no reliable D call. Germline CDR1 and CDR2: MGHRA and YSYEKL. Trimming pared 1 base from V and 14 bases from J, leaving 21 bases between. This CDR3 contains 15 residues. CDR3 amino acids: CASSQGLRPWSPEHF. CDR3 DNA: TGCGCCAGCAGCCAAGGGTTGCGTCCTTGGAGCCCTGAGCATTTT.

The V and J genes are TRBV7-8 and TRBJ1-2; TRBD1 agrees at 7 bases. The trim removed 5 bases at V and 10 bases at J, leaving 7 bases unmatched. Germline-derived CDR1 and CDR2 are SGHVS and FQNEAQ. This CDR3 contains 12 residues. For the CDR3, the DNA is TGTGCCAGCAGCCCCGGGACAGCAATCTACACCTTC. Protein product: CASSPGTAIYTF.

J is TRBJ2-3 and V is TRBV7-8; weak D call: TRBD1 (6 bases). The CDR3 consists of 14 residues. V lost 8 bases to trimming and J lost 2 bases, with 14 bases between them. Looked up from germline, CDR1 is SGHVS and CDR2 is FQNEAQ. CDR3 DNA sequence: TGTGCCAGCTCAACAGGGCCTATCACAGATACGCAGTATTTT. Protein: CASSTGPITDTQYF.

V gene TRBV9 combines with J gene TRBJ2-5; maybe TRBD2 (6 bases). V dropped 4 bases and J dropped 5 bases, with 12 bases sitting between them. Germline V lookup: CDR1 SGDLS, CDR2 YYNGEE. The CDR3 is 13 amino acids. CDR3: CASSLWDSETQYF. Written as DNA, the CDR3 is TGTGCCAGCAGCCTATGGGACTCCGAGACCCAGTACTTC. Combining the CDR3 with reference TRBV9 and TRBJ2-5 gives the whole variable domain DSGVTQTPKHLITATGQRVTLRCSPRSGDLSVYWYQQSLDQGLQFLIQYYNGEERAKGNILERFSAQQFPDLHSELNLSSLELGDSALYFCASSLWDSETQYFGPGTRLLVL.

J is TRBJ2-7 and V is TRBV9, with a possible D match to TRBD1 (5 bases). CDR1 is SGDLS, CDR2 YYNGEE, per germline. The CDR3 is made up of 13 amino acids. V lost 0 bases and J 8 bases, leaving 12 bases between the germline ends. CDR3 sequence reads: CASSVGAGWQQYF. As DNA, the CDR3 is TGTGCCAGCAGCGTAGGTGCAGGGTGGCAGCAGTACTTC.

This chain connects TRBV28 to TRBJ2-3; 8 bases match TRBD2. Germline trimming cut 3 bases from V and 5 bases from J; bases unmatched to any gene: 10. The CDR3 length is 16 residues. In germline, CDR1 is MDHEN, CDR2 SYDVKM. The CDR3 DNA follows: TGTGCCAGCAGTTTTTCGCCAGCGGGAGTGGGAGATACGCAGTATTTT. It translates to CASSFSPAGVGDTQYF.

The V call is TRBV27, the J call TRBJ2-1; D is perhaps TRBD2 (6 bases). This CDR3 region has 11 residues. Germline V gene data show CDR1 as MNHEY and CDR2 as SMNVEV (reference sequence). Trimming took 4 bases from V and 9 from J, leaving 7 bases between them. CDR3 nucleotide sequence: TGTGCCAGCAGTTCCGGGGGTGAGCAGTTCTTC. This encodes CASSSGGEQFF.

This rearrangement joins TRBV7-9 to TRBJ2-5; D perhaps matches TRBD2 (7 bases). TRBJ2-7 explains the end of the DNA better; the J call may be wrong. Germline V CDR1 and CDR2: SEHNR, FQNEAQ (reference sequence). The CDR3 sequence is 18 residues long. The CDR3 region has the DNA TGTGCCAGCAGCTCCTCGGGGGGCCAGGTGGGTCTCCCCTACGAGCAGTACTTC. The encoded protein is CASSSSGGQVGLPYEQYF.

This clone turned up a few times. The genes are TRBV7-6 and TRBJ2-7; 9 bases agree with TRBD2. The germline CDR1 and CDR2 sequences are SGHVS and FNYEAQ. With 0 bases clipped from V and 4 bases from J, the junction kept 10 bases outside the gene matches. The CDR3 sequence is 17 residues long. The DNA for the CDR3 is TGTGCCAGCAGCTTAGCTGCGGGAGGGCCGATTTTGTACGAGCAGTACTTC. It is translated as CASSLAAGGPILYEQYF. The variable domain in full, completed from reference TRBV7-6 and TRBJ2-7, reads GAGVSQSPRYKVTKRGQDVALRCDPISGHVSLYWYRQALGQGPEFLTYFNYEAQQDKSGLPNDRFSAERPEGSISTLTIQRTEQRDSAMYRCASSLAAGGPILYEQYFGPGTRLTVT.

The V call is TRBV27, the J call TRBJ2-1; 10 bases are shared with TRBD2. The CDR3 spans 19 residues. Germline V gives CDR1 MNHEY, CDR2 SMNVEV (reference sequence). V shed 4 bases, J shed 7 bases, and the junction held 19 bases outside the gene matches. CDR3: CASSSTIPRTSGAWNEQFF. The CDR3 DNA sequence: TGTGCCAGCAGTTCAACGATACCTCGCACTAGCGGGGCCTGGAATGAGCAGTTCTTC.

In its sample, this clone was seen a few times. J is TRBJ2-7 and V is TRBV7-6, with 11 bases identical to TRBD2. V gave up 2 bases and J gave up 7 bases; unmatched junction bases: 19. Germline loops: CDR1 SGHVS, CDR2 FNYEAQ. The CDR3 is 19 residues long. The CDR3 coding sequence is TGTGCCAGCAGCTTACTTGTAACCGGGACTAGCGGTAACCCCGGGGAGCAGTACTTC. Translating it yields CASSLLVTGTSGNPGEQYF. Full variable domain (remainder filled in from reference TRBV7-6 and TRBJ2-7): GAGVSQSPRYKVTKRGQDVALRCDPISGHVSLYWYRQALGQGPEFLTYFNYEAQQDKSGLPNDRFSAERPEGSISTLTIQRTEQRDSAMYRCASSLLVTGTSGNPGEQYFGPGTRLTVT.

This clone has a single count. The chain joins TRBV4-1 to TRBJ2-1, with 15 bases identical to TRBD2. V shed 4 bases, J shed 0 bases, and the junction held 7 bases outside the gene matches. CDR3 length equals 19 residues. Germline V gives CDR1 MGHRA, CDR2 YSYEKL. CDR3 sequence reads: CASSPGLAGGPSSYNEQFF. The CDR3 bases are TGCGCCAGCAGCCCGGGACTAGCGGGGGGCCCCAGCTCCTACAATGAGCAGTTCTTC.

The chain recombines TRBV12-5 with TRBJ1-1; 12 positions match TRBD1. With 5 bases clipped from V and 3 bases from J, the junction kept 7 bases outside the gene matches. This CDR3 spans 16 amino acids. Per germline, CDR1 LGHNT and CDR2 FRNRAP. The CDR3 protein is CASGPGTGGYDTEAFF. CDR3 DNA: TGTGCTAGTGGTCCCGGGACAGGGGGCTACGACACTGAAGCTTTCTTT.

The chain recombines TRBV2 with TRBJ2-7; 11 positions agree with TRBD1. CDR1 and CDR2 (germline): SNHLY, FYNNEI. CDR3 length: 15 amino acids. V was pared by 2 bases and J by 2 bases, with 2 bases of the junction left unmatched. The CDR3 reads CASSERTGGPYEQYF. The DNA of the CDR3 is TGTGCCAGCAGTGAAAGGACAGGGGGCCCCTACGAGCAGTACTTC. The whole variable domain, remainder taken from reference TRBV2 and TRBJ2-7, is EPEVTQTPSHQVTQMGQEVILRCVPISNHLYFYWYRQILGQKVEFLVSFYNNEISEKSEIFDDQFSVERPDGSNFTLKIRSTKLEDSAMYFCASSERTGGPYEQYFGPGTRLTVT.

The V gene is TRBV4-2, the J gene TRBJ1-2; possibly TRBD1 for D (5 bases). V was cut by 2 bases and J by 3 bases, with 22 bases left in between. Germline CDR1 reads LGHNA; CDR2 reads YNFKEQ. This CDR3 comprises 18 residues. The CDR3: CASSQLEVGGTRYYGYTF. The CDR3 DNA is TGTGCCAGCAGCCAACTCGAGGTAGGCGGGACTAGATACTATGGCTACACCTTC.

The genes are TRBV7-6 and TRBJ2-1; D perhaps matches TRBD2 (6 bases). Trimming removed 3 bases at V and 5 bases at J, with 11 bases between. Germline assignment: CDR1 SGHVS and CDR2 FNYEAQ. The CDR3 extends over 14 amino acids. CDR3 DNA sequence: TGTGCCAGCAGCTTGGCGGGAAATCACAATGAGCAGTTCTTC. This gives the protein CASSLAGNHNEQFF.

The chain has TRBV9 and TRBJ1-1; D gene unclear. V gave up 7 bases and J gave up 1 base, with 11 bases separating them. Germline V gene sequence: CDR1 SGDLS, CDR2 YYNGEE. The length of the CDR3 is 13 residues. The CDR3, as DNA: TGTGCCAGCCAAGGCCCAGGGAACACTGAAGCTTTCTTT. It encodes CASQGPGNTEAFF.

The CDR3 reads CASSFRQGEGREQYF. The CDR3 DNA is TGTGCCAGCAGCTTCCGACAGGGGGAAGGACGCGAGCAGTACTTC. The chain combines TRBV5-5 with TRBJ2-7; 9 bases match TRBD1. The CDR3 is made up of 15 amino acids. The germline V gene encodes CDR1 SGHKS and CDR2 YYEKEE (reference sequence). Trimming at V came to 2 bases and at J to 6 bases, leaving 9 bases not matched to a gene.

This clone was detected a few times. This chain uses TRBV7-8 with TRBJ2-1; 12 positions match TRBD2. The CDR3 totals 15 residues. V was pared by 1 base and J by 7 bases, with 2 bases of the junction left unmatched. Per the germline V gene, CDR1 is SGHVS and CDR2 is FQNEAQ. The CDR3 spells CASSLGTSGVNEQFF. In DNA, the CDR3 is TGTGCCAGCAGCTTAGGGACTAGCGGGGTAAATGAGCAGTTCTTC.

V is TRBV5-1 and J is TRBJ2-1; 9 nucleotides match TRBD2. Unmatched junction bases numbered 17, after V lost 0 bases and J lost 4 bases. This CDR3 is built from 20 residues. Germline V gene sequence: CDR1 SGHRS, CDR2 YFSETQ. The CDR3 DNA is TGCGCCAGCAGCTTGGGGCATTTGGGGGGACTAGCAGTACTTTACAATGAGCAGTTCTTC. This gives the protein CASSLGHLGGLAVLYNEQFF.

This clone was picked up a small number of times. The V and J genes are TRBV27 and TRBJ1-3, with TRBD1 matching over 7 bases. Trimming at V came to 5 bases and at J to 0 bases, leaving 7 bases not matched to a gene. CDR1 and CDR2 (germline): MNHEY, SMNVEV (reference sequence). This CDR3 has 16 residues. The CDR3 spells CASSQGQPYSGNTIYF. CDR3 nucleotide sequence: TGTGCCAGCAGTCAGGGACAGCCCTACTCTGGAAACACCATATATTTT.

This clone has more than one count but fewer than ten. The gene calls are TRBV6-5 and TRBJ1-1, with a possible D match to TRBD1 (5 bases). V was shortened by 3 bases and J by 8 bases, with 16 bases between the two germline ends. This CDR3 region has 14 residues. Germline V gene lookup returns CDR1 MNHEY and CDR2 SVGAGI. This CDR3 is CASSYPGGSPEAFF. The CDR3 DNA reads TGTGCCAGCAGTTATCCCGGGGGATCTCCCGAAGCTTTCTTT.